A single T cell receptor beta chain is shown here with its context. These data are taken from a study of T-cell reconstitution after alpha-beta-depleted transplantation in children. Germline CDR1 is SGHKS and CDR2 is YYEKEE (reference sequence). V was pared by 2 bases and J by 7 bases, with 4 bases of the junction left unmatched. The CDR3 has 13 residues. As it was prepared, the TCRbeta library received unique molecular identifiers. MiXCR, applied by TCRdb to the PCR reads, yields one record per CDR3 protein. The sample shows 500,000 to 750,000 distinct CDR3 sequences, over 10% of them seen only once.

Source: PBMCs, mostly from graft donor cells, taken 360 days after TCRalphabeta/CD19-depleted stem cell transplant. The sequence derives from a male patient between 5 and 17 years old who had a stem cell transplant for acute myeloid leukemia, so the T cells may come from the graft donor. V usage is TRBV5-5 and J usage is TRBJ2-7; the match to TRBD1 covers 9 bases. The CDR3 DNA reads TGTGCCAGCAGCTTAAGGGACAGGGATGAGCAGTACTTC. It encodes CASSLRDRDEQYF. Complete variable domain (other parts from reference TRBV5-5 and TRBJ2-7): DAGVTQSPTHLIKTRGQQVTLRCSPISGHKSVSWYQQVLGQGPQFIFQYYEKEERGRGNFPDRFSARQFPNYSSELNVNALLLGDSALYLCASSLRDRDEQYFGPGTRLTVT.